This TCR beta chain was identified during a study of identical twins. General study results and limits: Analyses of zero insertions could be partly confounded by invariant MAIT and iNKT cells. Model-predicted out-of-frame TCR alpha sharing fell below observed values in monozygotic twins. Abundant cord blood beta clonotypes carried fewer insertions; memory repertoires showed none. Twins' surplus sharing was weaker for beta out-of-frame sequences.

TCRdb re-called the 5' RACE reads with MiXCR, one entry per CDR3 protein. Here the sample spans about 530,000 distinct CDR3 sequences, around 22% being singletons. On this clonotype: What it binds is not known.

The CDR3 is made up of 14 amino acids. Between the trimmed V and J ends, which lost 5 bases and 10 bases, there was a span of 15 bases. Germline V gene lookup returns CDR1 SGHTA and CDR2 FQGNSA. This same sample was also part of a study on yellow fever vaccine responses in identical twins.

This chain connects TRBV7-2 to TRBJ1-6; D gene uncertain. The specimen sequenced was CD4+ T cells sorted from blood. This TCR was recovered from a woman between 18 and 29 years old in good health. The CDR3 protein is CASSRLRGGSPLHF. Written as DNA, the CDR3 is TGTGCCAGCAGCCGGTTAAGAGGAGGGTCACCCCTCCACTTT.